Sequencing of this TCR beta chain was carried out in a study of blood T cell repertoires in COVID-19. V trimming: 5 bases; J trimming: 8 bases; junction bases outside the gene matches: 10. The CDR3 consists of 16 residues. CDR1 and CDR2 (germline): SGHAT, FQNNGV. The table came from immunoSEQ multiplex PCR; TCRdb's copy has only in-frame clones and leaves some out. The sample comprises some 150,000 clones, roughly four fifths of which are singletons, and roughly 8.3% rests with the top ten. The sequence was obtained from a woman older than 75 in a cohort sampled during active or convalescent COVID-19. Sequencing input: peripheral blood. The chain employs TRBV11-2 and TRBJ2-1; TRBD2 aligns across 12 bases. CDR3 region: CASSTRPSGGAYEQFF. CDR3 bases: TGTGCCAGCAGCACCCGCCCTAGCGGGGGGGCTTATGAGCAGTTCTTC.